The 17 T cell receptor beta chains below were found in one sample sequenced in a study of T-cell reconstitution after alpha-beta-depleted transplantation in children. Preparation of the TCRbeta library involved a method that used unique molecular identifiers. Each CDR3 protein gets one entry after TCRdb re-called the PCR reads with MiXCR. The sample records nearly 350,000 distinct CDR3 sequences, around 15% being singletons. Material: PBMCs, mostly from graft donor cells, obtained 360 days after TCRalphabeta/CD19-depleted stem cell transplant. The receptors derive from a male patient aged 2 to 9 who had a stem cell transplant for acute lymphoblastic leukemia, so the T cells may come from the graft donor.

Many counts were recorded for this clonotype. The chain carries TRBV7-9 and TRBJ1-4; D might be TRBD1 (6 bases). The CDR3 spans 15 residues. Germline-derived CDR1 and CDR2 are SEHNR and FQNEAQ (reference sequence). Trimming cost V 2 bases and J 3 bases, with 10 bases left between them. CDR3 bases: TGTGCCAGCAGCTTACGCAGGGGAGCTAATGAAAAACTGTTTTTT. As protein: CASSLRRGANEKLFF.

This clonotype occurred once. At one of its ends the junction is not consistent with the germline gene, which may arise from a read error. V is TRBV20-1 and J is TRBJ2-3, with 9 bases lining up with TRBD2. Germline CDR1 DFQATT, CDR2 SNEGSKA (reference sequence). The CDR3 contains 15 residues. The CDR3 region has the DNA TGCAGTGCCCCCTGGGGACTAGCTATACCAGATACGCGGTATTTT. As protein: CSAPWGLAIPDTRYF.

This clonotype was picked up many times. Written as DNA, the CDR3 is TGCGCCAGCAGCCAAGATCGGACTAGCGGGAGGTACGAGCAGTACTTC. Its protein product is CASSQDRTSGRYEQYF. The chain carries TRBV4-3 and TRBJ2-7; 14 nucleotides match TRBD2. With 0 bases clipped from V and 4 bases from J, the junction kept 2 bases outside the gene matches. Germline V gives CDR1 LGHNA, CDR2 YSLEER. The CDR3 extends over 16 amino acids.

In DNA, the CDR3 is TGTGCCAGCTGTGGAACAGGGAACTATGGCTACACCTTC. It encodes CASCGTGNYGYTF. The chain recombines TRBV28 with TRBJ1-2, with a tentative D call TRBD1 (6 bases). This CDR3 has 13 residues. The V end lost 8 bases, the J end lost 2 bases, and 12 bases lay between the germline ends. Germline-derived CDR1 and CDR2 are MDHEN and SYDVKM.

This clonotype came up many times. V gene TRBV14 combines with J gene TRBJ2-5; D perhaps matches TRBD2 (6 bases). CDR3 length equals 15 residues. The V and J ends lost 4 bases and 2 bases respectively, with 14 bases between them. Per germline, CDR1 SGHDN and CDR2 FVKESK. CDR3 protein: CASSPSGRLQETQYF. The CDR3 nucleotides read TGTGCCAGCAGCCCCTCTGGGAGGCTACAAGAGACCCAGTACTTC.

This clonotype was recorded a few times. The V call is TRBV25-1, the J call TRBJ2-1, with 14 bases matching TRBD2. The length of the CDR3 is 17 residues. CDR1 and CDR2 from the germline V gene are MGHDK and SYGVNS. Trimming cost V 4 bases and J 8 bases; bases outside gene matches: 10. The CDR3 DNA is TGTGCCAGCAGTGCAACCGTGACTAGCGGGAGGGCCCATGAGCAGTTCTTC. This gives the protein CASSATVTSGRAHEQFF.

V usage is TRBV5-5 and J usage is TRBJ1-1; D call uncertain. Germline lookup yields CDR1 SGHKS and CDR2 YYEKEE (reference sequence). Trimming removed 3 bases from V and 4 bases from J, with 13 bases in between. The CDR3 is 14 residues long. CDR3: CASSSLQWGTEAFF. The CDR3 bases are TGTGCCAGCAGCTCCCTTCAATGGGGCACTGAAGCTTTCTTT. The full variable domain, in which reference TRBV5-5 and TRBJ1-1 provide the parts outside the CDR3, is DAGVTQSPTHLIKTRGQQVTLRCSPISGHKSVSWYQQVLGQGPQFIFQYYEKEERGRGNFPDRFSARQFPNYSSELNVNALLLGDSALYLCASSSLQWGTEAFFGQGTRLTVV.

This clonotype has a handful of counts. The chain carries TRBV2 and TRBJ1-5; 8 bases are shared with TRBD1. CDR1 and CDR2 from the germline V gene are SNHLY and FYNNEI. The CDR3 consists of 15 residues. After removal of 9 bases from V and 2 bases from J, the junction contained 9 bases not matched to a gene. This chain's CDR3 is CASSRQGLGNQPQHF. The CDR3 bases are TGTGCCAGTTCTCGACAGGGGTTGGGCAATCAGCCCCAGCATTTT.

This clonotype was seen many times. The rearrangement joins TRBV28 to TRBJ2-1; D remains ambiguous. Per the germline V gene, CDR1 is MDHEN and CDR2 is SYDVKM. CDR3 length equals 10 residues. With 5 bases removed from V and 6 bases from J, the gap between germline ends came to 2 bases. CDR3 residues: CASSTNEQFF. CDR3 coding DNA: TGTGCCAGCAGTACCAATGAGCAGTTCTTC.

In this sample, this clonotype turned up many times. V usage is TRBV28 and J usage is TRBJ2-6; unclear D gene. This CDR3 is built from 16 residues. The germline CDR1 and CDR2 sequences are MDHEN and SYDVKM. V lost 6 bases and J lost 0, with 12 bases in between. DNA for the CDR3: TGTGCCAGCAGCCCTTGGGATAGCTCTGGGGCCAACGTCCTGACTTTC. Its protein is CASSPWDSSGANVLTF.

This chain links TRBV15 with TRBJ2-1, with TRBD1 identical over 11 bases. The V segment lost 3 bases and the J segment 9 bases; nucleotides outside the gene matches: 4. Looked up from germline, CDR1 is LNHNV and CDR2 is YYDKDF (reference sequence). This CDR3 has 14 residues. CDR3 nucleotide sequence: TGTGCCACCAGCAGCGGGACAGGGGGTCTTGAGCAGTTCTTC. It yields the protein CATSSGTGGLEQFF.

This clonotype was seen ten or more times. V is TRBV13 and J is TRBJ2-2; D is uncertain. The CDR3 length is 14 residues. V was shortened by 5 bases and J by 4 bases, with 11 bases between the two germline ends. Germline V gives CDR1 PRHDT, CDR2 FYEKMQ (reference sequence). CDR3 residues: CASSLPPGTGELFF. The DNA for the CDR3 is TGTGCCAGCAGCCTCCCTCCCGGCACCGGGGAGCTGTTTTTT. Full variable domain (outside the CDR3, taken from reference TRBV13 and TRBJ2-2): AAGVIQSPRHLIKEKRETATLKCYPIPRHDTVYWYQQGPGQDPQFLISFYEKMQSDKGSIPDRFSAQQFSDYHSELNMSSLELGDSALYFCASSLPPGTGELFFGEGSRLTVL.

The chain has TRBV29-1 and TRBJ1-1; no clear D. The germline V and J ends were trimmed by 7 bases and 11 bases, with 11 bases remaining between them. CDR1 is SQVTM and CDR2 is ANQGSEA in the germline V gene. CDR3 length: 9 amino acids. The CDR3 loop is CSDHPWAFF. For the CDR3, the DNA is TGCAGCGATCATCCATGGGCTTTCTTT.

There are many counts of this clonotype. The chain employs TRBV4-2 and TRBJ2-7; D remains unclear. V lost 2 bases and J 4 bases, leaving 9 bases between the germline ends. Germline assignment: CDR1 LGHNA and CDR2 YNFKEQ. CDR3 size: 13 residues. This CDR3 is CASSQRIHYEQYF. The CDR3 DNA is TGTGCCAGCAGCCAAAGGATTCATTACGAGCAGTACTTC.

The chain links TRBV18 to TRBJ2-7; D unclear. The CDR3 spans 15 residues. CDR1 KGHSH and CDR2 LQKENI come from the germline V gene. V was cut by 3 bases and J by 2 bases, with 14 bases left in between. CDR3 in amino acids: CASSPNRDPAYEQYF. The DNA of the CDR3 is TGTGCCAGCTCACCGAACAGAGACCCAGCCTACGAGCAGTACTTC.

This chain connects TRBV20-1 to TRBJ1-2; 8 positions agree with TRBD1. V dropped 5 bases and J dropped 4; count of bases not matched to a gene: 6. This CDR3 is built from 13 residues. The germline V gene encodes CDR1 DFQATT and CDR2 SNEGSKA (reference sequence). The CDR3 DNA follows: TGCAGTGCTCGGCAGGGACAGGTCTATGGCTACACCTTC. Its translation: CSARQGQVYGYTF.

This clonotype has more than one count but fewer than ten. CDR3 sequence reads: CASSLLGTGWNNEQFF. The CDR3 DNA reads TGTGCCAGCAGTTTACTAGGGACAGGGTGGAACAATGAGCAGTTCTTC. The chain combines TRBV28 with TRBJ2-1, with 9 bases that match TRBD1. The J segment lost 5 bases and the V segment lost 2 bases, leaving 7 bases of the junction unmatched. The CDR3 sequence is 16 residues long. Looked up from germline, CDR1 is MDHEN and CDR2 is SYDVKM.